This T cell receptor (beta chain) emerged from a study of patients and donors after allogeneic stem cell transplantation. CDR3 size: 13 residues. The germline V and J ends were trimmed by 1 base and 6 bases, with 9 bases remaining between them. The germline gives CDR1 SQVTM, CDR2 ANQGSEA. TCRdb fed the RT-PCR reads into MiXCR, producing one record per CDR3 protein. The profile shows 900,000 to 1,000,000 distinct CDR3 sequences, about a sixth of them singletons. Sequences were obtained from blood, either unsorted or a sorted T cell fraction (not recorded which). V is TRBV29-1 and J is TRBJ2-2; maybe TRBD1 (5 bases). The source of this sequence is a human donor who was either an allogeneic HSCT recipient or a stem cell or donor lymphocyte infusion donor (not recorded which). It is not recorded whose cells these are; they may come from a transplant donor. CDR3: CSVEVGRAGELFF. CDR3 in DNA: TGCAGCGTTGAAGTGGGCAGGGCCGGGGAGCTGTTTTTT.